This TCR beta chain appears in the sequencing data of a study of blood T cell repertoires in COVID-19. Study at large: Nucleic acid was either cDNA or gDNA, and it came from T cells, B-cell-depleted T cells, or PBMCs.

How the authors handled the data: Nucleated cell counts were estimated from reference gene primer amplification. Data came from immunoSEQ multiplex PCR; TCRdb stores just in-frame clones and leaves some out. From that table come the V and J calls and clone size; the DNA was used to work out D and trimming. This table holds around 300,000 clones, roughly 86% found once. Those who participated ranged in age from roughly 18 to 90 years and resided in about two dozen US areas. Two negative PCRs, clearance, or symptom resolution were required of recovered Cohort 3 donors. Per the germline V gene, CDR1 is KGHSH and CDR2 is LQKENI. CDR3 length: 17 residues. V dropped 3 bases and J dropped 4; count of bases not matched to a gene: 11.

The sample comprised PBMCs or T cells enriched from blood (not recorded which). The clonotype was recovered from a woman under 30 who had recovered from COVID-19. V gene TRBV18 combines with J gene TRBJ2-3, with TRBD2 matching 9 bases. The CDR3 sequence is CASSPLYSGGEADTQYF. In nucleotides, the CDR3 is TGTGCCAGCTCACCCCTTTATAGCGGGGGCGAGGCAGATACGCAGTATTTT.